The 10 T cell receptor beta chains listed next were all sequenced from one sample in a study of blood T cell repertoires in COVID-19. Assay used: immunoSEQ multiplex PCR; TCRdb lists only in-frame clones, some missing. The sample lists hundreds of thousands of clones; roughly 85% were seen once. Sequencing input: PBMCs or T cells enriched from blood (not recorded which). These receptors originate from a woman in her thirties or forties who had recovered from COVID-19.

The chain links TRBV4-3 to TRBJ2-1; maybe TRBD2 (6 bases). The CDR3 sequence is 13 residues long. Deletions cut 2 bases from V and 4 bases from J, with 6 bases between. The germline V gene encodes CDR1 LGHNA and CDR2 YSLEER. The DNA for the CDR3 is TGCGCCAGCAGCCAACGGGGGTACAATGAGCAGTTCTTC. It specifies CASSQRGYNEQFF.

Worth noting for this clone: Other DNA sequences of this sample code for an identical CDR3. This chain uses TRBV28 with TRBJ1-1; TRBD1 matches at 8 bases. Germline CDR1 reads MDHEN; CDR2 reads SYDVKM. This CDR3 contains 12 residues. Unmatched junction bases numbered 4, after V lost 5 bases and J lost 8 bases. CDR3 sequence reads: CASSLGQGEAFF. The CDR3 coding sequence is TGTGCCAGCAGTCTCGGACAGGGCGAAGCTTTCTTT. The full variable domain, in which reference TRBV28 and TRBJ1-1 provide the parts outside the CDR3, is DVKVTQSSRYLVKRTGEKVFLECVQDMDHENMFWYRQDPGLGLRLIYFSYDVKMKEKGDIPEGYSVSREKKERFSLILESASTNQTSMYLCASSLGQGEAFFGQGTRLTVV.

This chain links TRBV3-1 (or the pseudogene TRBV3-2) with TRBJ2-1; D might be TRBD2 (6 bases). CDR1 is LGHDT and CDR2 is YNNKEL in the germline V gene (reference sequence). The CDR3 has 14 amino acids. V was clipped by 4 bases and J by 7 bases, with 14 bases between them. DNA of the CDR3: TGTGCCAGCAGCCCCGGCGGGACCACTAATGAGCAGTTCTTC. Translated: CASSPGGTTNEQFF.

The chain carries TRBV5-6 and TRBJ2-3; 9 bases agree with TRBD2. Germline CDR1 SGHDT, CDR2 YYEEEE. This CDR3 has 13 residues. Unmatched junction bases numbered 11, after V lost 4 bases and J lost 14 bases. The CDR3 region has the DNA TGTGCCAGCAGCCTCGAAGGGACTAGCTTCCCGTATTTT. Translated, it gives CASSLEGTSFPYF.

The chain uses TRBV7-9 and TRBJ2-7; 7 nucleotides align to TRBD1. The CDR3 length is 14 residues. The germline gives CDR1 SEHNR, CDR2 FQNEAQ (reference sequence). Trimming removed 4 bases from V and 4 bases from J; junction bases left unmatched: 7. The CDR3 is CASSSHGQAYEQYF. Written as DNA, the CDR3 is TGTGCCAGCAGCTCGCACGGACAGGCGTACGAGCAGTACTTC.

CDR3 DNA: TGTGCCTGGAGTGTACGGGACAGCGCATTTGAGACCCAGTACTTC. Translation gives CAWSVRDSAFETQYF. The chain joins TRBV30 to TRBJ2-5; 7 positions agree with TRBD1. CDR3 size: 15 residues. Germline trimming cut 0 bases from V and 5 bases from J; bases unmatched to any gene: 9. Per germline, CDR1 GTSNPN and CDR2 SVGIG (reference sequence).

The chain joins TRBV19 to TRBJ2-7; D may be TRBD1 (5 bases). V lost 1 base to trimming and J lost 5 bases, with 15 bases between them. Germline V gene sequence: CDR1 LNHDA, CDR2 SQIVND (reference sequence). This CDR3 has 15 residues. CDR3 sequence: CASSIVGQGGDEQYF. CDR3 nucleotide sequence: TGTGCCAGTAGTATAGTGGGGCAGGGTGGCGACGAGCAGTACTTC.

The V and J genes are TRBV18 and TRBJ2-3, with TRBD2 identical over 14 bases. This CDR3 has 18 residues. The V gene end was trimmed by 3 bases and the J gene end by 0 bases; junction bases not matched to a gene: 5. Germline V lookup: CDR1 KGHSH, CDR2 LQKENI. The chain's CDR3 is CASSPIGLAGGSTDTQYF. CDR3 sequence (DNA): TGTGCCAGCTCACCGATCGGACTAGCGGGGGGAAGCACAGATACGCAGTATTTT.

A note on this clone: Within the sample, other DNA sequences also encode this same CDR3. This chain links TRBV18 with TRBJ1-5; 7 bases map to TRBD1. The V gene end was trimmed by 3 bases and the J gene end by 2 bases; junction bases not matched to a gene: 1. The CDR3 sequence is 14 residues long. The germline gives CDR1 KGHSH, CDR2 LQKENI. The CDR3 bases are TGTGCCAGCTCACCTGGACAGGGCAATCAGCCCCAGCATTTT. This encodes CASSPGQGNQPQHF. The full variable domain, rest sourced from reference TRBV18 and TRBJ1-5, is NAGVMQNPRHLVRRRGQEARLRCSPMKGHSHVYWYRQLPEEGLKFMVYLQKENIIDESGMPKERFSAEFPKEGPSILRIQQVVRGDSAAYFCASSPGQGNQPQHFGDGTRLSIL.

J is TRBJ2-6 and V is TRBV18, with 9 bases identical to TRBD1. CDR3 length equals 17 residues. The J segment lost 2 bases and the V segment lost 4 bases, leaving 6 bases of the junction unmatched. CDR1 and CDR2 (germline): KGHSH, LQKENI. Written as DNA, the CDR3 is TGTGCCAGCTCACTTCTAGGGACAGGGACTGGGGCCAACGTCCTGACTTTC. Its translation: CASSLLGTGTGANVLTF. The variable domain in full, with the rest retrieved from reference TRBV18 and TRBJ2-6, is NAGVMQNPRHLVRRRGQEARLRCSPMKGHSHVYWYRQLPEEGLKFMVYLQKENIIDESGMPKERFSAEFPKEGPSILRIQQVVRGDSAAYFCASSLLGTGTGANVLTFGAGSRLTVL.